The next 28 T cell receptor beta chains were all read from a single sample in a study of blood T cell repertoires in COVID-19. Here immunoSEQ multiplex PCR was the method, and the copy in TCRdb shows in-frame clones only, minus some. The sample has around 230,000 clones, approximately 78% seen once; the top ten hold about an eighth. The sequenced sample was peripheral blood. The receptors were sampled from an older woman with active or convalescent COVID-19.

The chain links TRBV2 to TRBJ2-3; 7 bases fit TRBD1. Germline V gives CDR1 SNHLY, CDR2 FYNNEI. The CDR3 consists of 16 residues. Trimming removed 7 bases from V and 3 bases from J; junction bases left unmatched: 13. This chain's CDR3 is CASTPGRGGGTDTQYF. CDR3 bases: TGTGCCAGCACCCCGGGGAGAGGGGGCGGAACAGATACGCAGTATTTT.

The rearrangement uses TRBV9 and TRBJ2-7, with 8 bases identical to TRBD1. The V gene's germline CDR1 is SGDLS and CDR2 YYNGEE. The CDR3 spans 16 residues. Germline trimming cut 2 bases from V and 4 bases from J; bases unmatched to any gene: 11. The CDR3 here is CASSVSSTGVYYEQYF. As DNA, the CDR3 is TGTGCCAGCAGCGTCTCTTCGACAGGGGTTTATTACGAGCAGTACTTC.

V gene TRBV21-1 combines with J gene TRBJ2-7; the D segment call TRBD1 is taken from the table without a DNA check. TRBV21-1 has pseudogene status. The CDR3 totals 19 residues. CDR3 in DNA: TGTGCCAGCAGCAAAGCCGGGGACAGGGTTCCCCCTACCCGGGGCGAGCAGTACTTC. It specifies CASSKAGDRVPPTRGEQYF.

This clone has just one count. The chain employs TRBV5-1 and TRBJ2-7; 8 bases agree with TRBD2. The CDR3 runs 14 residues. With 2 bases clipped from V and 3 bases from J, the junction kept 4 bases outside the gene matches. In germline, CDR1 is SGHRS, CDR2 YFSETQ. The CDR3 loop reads CASSLSGGGYEQYF. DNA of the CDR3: TGCGCCAGCAGCTTAAGCGGGGGCGGCTACGAGCAGTACTTC. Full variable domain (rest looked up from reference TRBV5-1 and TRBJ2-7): KAGVTQTPRYLIKTRGQQVTLSCSPISGHRSVSWYQQTPGQGLQFLFEYFSETQRNKGNFPGRFSGRQFSNSRSEMNVSTLELGDSALYLCASSLSGGGYEQYFGPGTRLTVT.

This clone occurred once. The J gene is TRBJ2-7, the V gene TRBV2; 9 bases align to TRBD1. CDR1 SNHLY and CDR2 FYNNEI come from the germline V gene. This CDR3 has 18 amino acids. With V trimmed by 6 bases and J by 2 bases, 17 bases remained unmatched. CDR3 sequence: CASRMGHIQGARTYEQYF. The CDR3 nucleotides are TGTGCCAGCAGGATGGGCCATATACAGGGGGCGCGGACCTACGAGCAGTACTTC. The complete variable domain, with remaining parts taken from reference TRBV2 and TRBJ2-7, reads EPEVTQTPSHQVTQMGQEVILRCVPISNHLYFYWYRQILGQKVEFLVSFYNNEISEKSEIFDDQFSVERPDGSNFTLKIRSTKLEDSAMYFCASRMGHIQGARTYEQYFGPGTRLTVT.

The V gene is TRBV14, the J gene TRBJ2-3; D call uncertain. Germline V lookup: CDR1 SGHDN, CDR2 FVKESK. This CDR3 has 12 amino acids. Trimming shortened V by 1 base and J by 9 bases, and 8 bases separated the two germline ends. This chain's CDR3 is CASSQGFRTQYF. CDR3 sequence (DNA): TGTGCCAGCAGCCAAGGGTTCCGGACGCAGTATTTT.

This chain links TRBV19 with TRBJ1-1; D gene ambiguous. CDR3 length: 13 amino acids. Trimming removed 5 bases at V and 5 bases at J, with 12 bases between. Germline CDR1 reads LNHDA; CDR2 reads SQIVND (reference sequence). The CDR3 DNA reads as TGTGCCAGTAGTCAACAGACCGGAACTGAAGCTTTCTTT. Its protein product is CASSQQTGTEAFF.

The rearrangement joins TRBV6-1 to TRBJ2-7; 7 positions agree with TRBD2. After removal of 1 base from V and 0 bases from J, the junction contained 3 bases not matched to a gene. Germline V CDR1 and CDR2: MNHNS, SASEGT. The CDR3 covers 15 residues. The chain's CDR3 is CASSEVAGSSYEQYF. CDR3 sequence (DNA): TGTGCCAGCAGTGAAGTAGCGGGTAGCTCCTACGAGCAGTACTTC.

The CDR3 DNA is TGTGCCAGCAGCCAATTCCCCGGGACAGACAATGAGCAGTTCTTC. Protein sequence: CASSQFPGTDNEQFF. The V and J genes are TRBV3-1 (or the pseudogene TRBV3-2) and TRBJ2-1; 7 bases line up with TRBD1. CDR1 and CDR2 (germline): LGHDT, YNNKEL (reference sequence). Unmatched junction bases numbered 6, after V lost 2 bases and J lost 5 bases. The CDR3 contains 15 residues.

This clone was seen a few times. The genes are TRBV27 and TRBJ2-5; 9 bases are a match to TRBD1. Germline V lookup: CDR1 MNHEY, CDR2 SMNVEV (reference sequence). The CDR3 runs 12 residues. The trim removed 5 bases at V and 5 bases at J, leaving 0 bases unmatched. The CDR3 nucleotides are TGTGCCAGCAGTGGACAGGGGGAGACCCAGTACTTC. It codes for CASSGQGETQYF.

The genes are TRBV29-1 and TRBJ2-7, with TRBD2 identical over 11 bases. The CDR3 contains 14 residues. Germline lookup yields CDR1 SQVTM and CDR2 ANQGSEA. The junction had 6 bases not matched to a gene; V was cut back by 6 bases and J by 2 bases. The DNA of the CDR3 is TGCAGCGTAGCTAGCGGGGGGAGTCCCTACGAGCAGTACTTC. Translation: CSVASGGSPYEQYF.

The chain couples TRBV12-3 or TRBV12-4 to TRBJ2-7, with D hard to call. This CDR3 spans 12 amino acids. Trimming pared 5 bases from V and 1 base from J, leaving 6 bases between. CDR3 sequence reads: CASSLPSYEQYF. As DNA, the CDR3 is TGTGCCAGCAGTCTCCCTTCCTACGAGCAGTACTTC.

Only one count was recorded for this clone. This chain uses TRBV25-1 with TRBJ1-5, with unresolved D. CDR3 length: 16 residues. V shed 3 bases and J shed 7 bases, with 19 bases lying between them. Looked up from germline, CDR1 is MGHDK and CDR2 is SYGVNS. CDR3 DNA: TGTGCCAGCAGTGATCGAGGGAACTCCATGAGCCAGCCCCAGCATTTT. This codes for CASSDRGNSMSQPQHF. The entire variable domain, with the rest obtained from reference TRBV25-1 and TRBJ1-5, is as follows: EADIYQTPRYLVIGTGKKITLECSQTMGHDKMYWYQQDPGMELHLIHYSYGVNSTEKGDLSSESTVSRIRTEHFPLTLESARPSHTSQYLCASSDRGNSMSQPQHFGDGTRLSIL.

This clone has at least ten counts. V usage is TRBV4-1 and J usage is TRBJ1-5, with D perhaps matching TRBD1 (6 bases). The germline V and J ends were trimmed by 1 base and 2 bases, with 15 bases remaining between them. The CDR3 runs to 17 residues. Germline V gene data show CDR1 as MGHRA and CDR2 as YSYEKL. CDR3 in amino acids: CASSQVRGRVGNQPQHF. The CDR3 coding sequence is TGCGCCAGCAGCCAAGTCAGGGGAAGGGTCGGCAATCAGCCCCAGCATTTT.

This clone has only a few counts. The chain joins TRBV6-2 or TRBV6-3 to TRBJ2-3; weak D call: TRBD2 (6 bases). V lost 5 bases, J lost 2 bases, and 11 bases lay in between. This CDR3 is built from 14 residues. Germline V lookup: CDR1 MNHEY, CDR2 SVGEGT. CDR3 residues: CASSPAGNTDTQYF. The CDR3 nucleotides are TGTGCCAGCAGTCCCGCGGGGAACACAGATACGCAGTATTTT.

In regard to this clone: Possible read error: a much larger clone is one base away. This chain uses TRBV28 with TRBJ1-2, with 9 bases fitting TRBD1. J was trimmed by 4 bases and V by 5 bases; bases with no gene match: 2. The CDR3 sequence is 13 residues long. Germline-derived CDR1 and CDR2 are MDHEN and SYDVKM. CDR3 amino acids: CASSQTGGYGYTF. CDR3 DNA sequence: TGTGCCAGCAGTCAGACAGGGGGCTATGGCTACACCTTC.

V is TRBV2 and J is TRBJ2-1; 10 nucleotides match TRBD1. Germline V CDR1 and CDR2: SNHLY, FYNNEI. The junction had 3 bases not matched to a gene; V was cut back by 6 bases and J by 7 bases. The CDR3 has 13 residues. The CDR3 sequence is CASRRQGANEQFF. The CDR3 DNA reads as TGTGCCAGCAGACGACAGGGGGCAAATGAGCAGTTCTTC.

The CDR3 loop is CASSRKGDYEQYF. The CDR3 DNA follows: TGTGCCAGCAGTAGGAAGGGGGACTACGAGCAGTACTTC. The chain uses TRBV2 and TRBJ2-7; D perhaps matches TRBD1 (6 bases). Per the germline V gene, CDR1 is SNHLY and CDR2 is FYNNEI. The CDR3 loop spans 13 amino acids. Trimming left V 5 bases short and J 3 bases short, with 11 bases between.

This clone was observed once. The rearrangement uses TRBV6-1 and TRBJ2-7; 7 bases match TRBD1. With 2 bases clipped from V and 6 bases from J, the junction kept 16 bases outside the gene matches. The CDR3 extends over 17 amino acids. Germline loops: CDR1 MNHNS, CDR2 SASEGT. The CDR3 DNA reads TGTGCCAGCAGTGAAAGGACTCAGTGGGACAGAACGACCGAGCAGTACTTC. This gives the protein CASSERTQWDRTTEQYF.

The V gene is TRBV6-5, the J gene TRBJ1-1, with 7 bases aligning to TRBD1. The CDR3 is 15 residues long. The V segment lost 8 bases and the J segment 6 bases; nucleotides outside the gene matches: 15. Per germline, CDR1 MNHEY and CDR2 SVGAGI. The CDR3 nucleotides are TGTGCCAGCGGACAGGCCAACCAAGGGAGCCCTGAAGCTTTCTTT. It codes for CASGQANQGSPEAFF.

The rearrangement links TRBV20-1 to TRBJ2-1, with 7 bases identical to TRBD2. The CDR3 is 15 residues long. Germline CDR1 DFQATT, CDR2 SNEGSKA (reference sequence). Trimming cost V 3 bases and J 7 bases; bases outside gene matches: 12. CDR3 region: CSASGGVQGQNEQFF. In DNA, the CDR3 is TGCAGTGCTAGTGGGGGGGTCCAAGGTCAAAATGAGCAGTTCTTC.

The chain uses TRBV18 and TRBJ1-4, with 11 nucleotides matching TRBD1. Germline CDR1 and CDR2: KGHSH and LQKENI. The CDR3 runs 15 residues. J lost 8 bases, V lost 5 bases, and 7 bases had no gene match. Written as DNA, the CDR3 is TGTGCCAGCTCATCGGACAGGGGGCAAGGGGAAAAACTGTTTTTT. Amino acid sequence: CASSSDRGQGEKLFF.

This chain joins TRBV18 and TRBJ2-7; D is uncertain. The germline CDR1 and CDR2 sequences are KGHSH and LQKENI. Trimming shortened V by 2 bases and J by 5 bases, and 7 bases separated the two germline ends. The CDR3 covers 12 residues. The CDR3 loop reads CASSPDLNEQYF. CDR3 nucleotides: TGTGCCAGCTCACCAGACTTGAACGAGCAGTACTTC.

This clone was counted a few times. In DNA form, the CDR3 reads TGTGCCAGCAGTTATCCGGAGCAGTTCTTC. This translates into CASSYPEQFF. The chain combines TRBV6-6 with TRBJ2-1; D uncertain. V dropped 3 bases and J dropped 10 bases, with 4 bases sitting between them. CDR1 is MNHNY and CDR2 is SVGAGI in the germline V gene (reference sequence). This CDR3 comprises 10 residues.

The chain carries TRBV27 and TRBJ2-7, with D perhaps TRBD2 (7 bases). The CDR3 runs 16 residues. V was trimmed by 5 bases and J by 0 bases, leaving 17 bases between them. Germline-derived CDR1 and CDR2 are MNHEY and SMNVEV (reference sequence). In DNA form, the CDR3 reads TGTGCCAGCAGTCCATTAGGAGGGGGGGACTCCTACGAGCAGTACTTC. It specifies CASSPLGGGDSYEQYF.

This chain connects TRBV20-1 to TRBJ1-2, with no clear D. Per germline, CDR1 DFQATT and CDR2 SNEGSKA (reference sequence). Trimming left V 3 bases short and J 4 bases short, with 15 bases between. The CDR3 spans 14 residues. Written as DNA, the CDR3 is TGCAGTGCTAGTCTCGGGGTGGGAGGCTATGGCTACACCTTC. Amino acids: CSASLGVGGYGYTF.

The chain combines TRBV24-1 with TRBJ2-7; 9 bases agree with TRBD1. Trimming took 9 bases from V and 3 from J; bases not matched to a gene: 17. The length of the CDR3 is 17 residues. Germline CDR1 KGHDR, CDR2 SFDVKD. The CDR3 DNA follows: TGTGCCACCCGTCCGGGGACAGGGATCACGAGCCGCTACGAGCAGTACTTC. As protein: CATRPGTGITSRYEQYF.

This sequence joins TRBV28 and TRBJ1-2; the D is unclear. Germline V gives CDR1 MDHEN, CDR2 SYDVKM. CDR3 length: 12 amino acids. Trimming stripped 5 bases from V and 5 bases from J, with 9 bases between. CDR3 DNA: TGTGCCAGCAGTCCTCTCCGGTATGGCTACACCTTC. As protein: CASSPLRYGYTF.